The 12 T cell receptor beta chains given below trace back to one sample, sequenced in a study of PD-1 blockade in classical Hodgkin lymphoma. The protocol was immunoSEQ multiplex PCR, while the TCRdb copy is restricted to in-frame clones and leaves out a portion. Altogether 75,000 to 100,000 clones are present, roughly 76% being singletons, with the ten largest covering approximately 15%. Each patient relapsed following autologous stem cell transplantation, and prior brentuximab vedotin exposure differed. The starting material was peripheral blood mononuclear cells (PBMCs), obtained before the second cycle of nivolumab. The receptor set was obtained from a human donor with classical Hodgkin lymphoma.

The chain combines TRBV5-1 with TRBJ2-3; TRBD1 or TRBD2 may be the D gene (5 bases each). The germline V gene has CDR1 SGHRS and CDR2 YFSETQ. Between the trimmed V and J ends, which lost 5 bases and 10 bases, there was a span of 20 bases. The CDR3 loop spans 14 amino acids. The CDR3 sequence is CASSTGTLNIAQYF. In DNA, the CDR3 is TGCGCCAGCAGTACCGGGACGCTAAACATTGCGCAGTATTTT.

The rearrangement uses TRBV7-2 and TRBJ1-2; D is ambiguous. V was trimmed by 1 base and J by 14 bases, leaving 14 bases between them. Germline loops: CDR1 SGHTA, CDR2 FQGNSA. The CDR3 is 12 residues long. As DNA, the CDR3 is TGTGCCAGCAGCTTAGACTGGGATCGGTGGACCTTC. It codes for CASSLDWDRWTF.

The V and J genes are TRBV7-3 and TRBJ2-2; D is possibly TRBD2 (5 bases). In germline, CDR1 is SGHTA, CDR2 FQGTGA. V was trimmed by 5 bases and J by 6 bases, leaving 13 bases between them. The CDR3 totals 14 residues. CDR3 bases: TGTGCCAGCAGCCCTGTCTCCGGGGCCGGGGAGCTGTTTTTT. Amino acids: CASSPVSGAGELFF. Variable domain in full (rest from reference TRBV7-3 and TRBJ2-2): GAGVSQTPSNKVTEKGKYVELRCDPISGHTALYWYRQSLGQGPEFLIYFQGTGAADDSGLPNDRFFAVRPEGSVSTLKIQRTERGDSAVYLCASSPVSGAGELFFGEGSRLTVL.

This sequence joins TRBV29-1 and TRBJ2-7, with a weak D call TRBD2 (6 bases). CDR3 length equals 11 residues. Trimming shortened V by 7 bases and J by 3 bases, and 10 bases separated the two germline ends. The germline CDR1 and CDR2 sequences are SQVTM and ANQGSEA. The CDR3 here is CSAGLDYEQYF. Written as DNA, the CDR3 is TGCAGCGCGGGACTGGACTACGAGCAGTACTTC.

This chain connects TRBV6-5 to TRBJ2-5; 9 bases align to TRBD1. The germline gives CDR1 MNHEY, CDR2 SVGAGI. The CDR3 is made up of 14 amino acids. V lost 5 bases to trimming and J lost 4 bases; unmatched junction nucleotides: 5. The CDR3 DNA follows: TGTGCCAGCAGTACTGGGGACAGGGTAGAGACCCAGTACTTC. This sequence encodes CASSTGDRVETQYF.

This clone was observed a handful of times. The V and J genes are TRBV10-3 and TRBJ1-2; 8 nucleotides line up with TRBD1. Germline CDR1 ENHRY, CDR2 SYGVKD. V trimming: 3 bases; J trimming: 6 bases; junction bases outside the gene matches: 6. This CDR3 contains 14 residues. The CDR3 DNA is TGTGCCATCAGTGAATTAGGACAGGGCGATGGCTACACCTTC. Translated: CAISELGQGDGYTF.

This clone appeared a single time. The CDR3 sequence is CVPSGISYNEQFF. DNA of the CDR3: TGTGTTCCTAGCGGAATATCCTACAATGAGCAGTTCTTC. The chain is built from TRBV7-9 and TRBJ2-1; 7 nucleotides agree with TRBD2. Germline loops: CDR1 SEHNR, CDR2 FQNEAQ (reference sequence). This CDR3 is 13 amino acids long.

This clone has only one observation. The rearrangement joins TRBV18 to TRBJ2-5, with D possibly being TRBD1 or TRBD2 (7 bases each). Germline CDR1 and CDR2: KGHSH and LQKENI. The CDR3 covers 16 residues. The V end was cut by 3 bases, the J end by 0 bases, with 14 bases between. The CDR3 here is CASSPQGGAYQETQYF. CDR3 nucleotide sequence: TGTGCCAGCTCACCGCAGGGGGGGGCCTACCAAGAGACCCAGTACTTC.

The chain recombines TRBV5-6 with TRBJ2-5; perhaps TRBD1 as D (6 bases). This CDR3 has 13 amino acids. Germline assignment: CDR1 SGHDT and CDR2 YYEEEE. Trimming cost V 4 bases and J 5 bases, with 12 bases left between them. Here the CDR3 reads CASSPTGLETQYF. The CDR3 DNA is TGTGCCAGCAGCCCCACAGGGCTGGAGACCCAGTACTTC.

This chain links TRBV10-3 with TRBJ2-1; the match to TRBD2 covers 11 bases. The germline V gene has CDR1 ENHRY and CDR2 SYGVKD. The CDR3 runs 16 residues. Trimming cost V 0 bases and J 8 bases; bases outside gene matches: 6. CDR3 region: CAISESVAGGPDEQFF. CDR3 nucleotides: TGTGCCATCAGTGAGTCGGTAGCGGGAGGGCCTGATGAGCAGTTCTTC.

V is TRBV18 and J is TRBJ2-7; weak D call: TRBD2 (5 bases). The V end lost 2 bases, the J end lost 3 bases, and 14 bases lay between the germline ends. The CDR3 runs 15 residues. Per germline, CDR1 KGHSH and CDR2 LQKENI. CDR3 bases: TGTGCCAGCTCACCAGAGGTCTACCGGGACTACGAGCAGTACTTC. Its translation is CASSPEVYRDYEQYF.

V gene TRBV28 combines with J gene TRBJ2-7, with 8 nucleotides matching TRBD1. Germline values: CDR1 MDHEN, CDR2 SYDVKM. This CDR3 region has 16 residues. V lost 5 bases, J lost 2 bases, and 11 bases stayed unmatched. The CDR3: CASSQIAGQGTYEQYF. The CDR3 DNA reads as TGTGCCAGCAGTCAAATCGCTGGACAGGGCACCTACGAGCAGTACTTC.